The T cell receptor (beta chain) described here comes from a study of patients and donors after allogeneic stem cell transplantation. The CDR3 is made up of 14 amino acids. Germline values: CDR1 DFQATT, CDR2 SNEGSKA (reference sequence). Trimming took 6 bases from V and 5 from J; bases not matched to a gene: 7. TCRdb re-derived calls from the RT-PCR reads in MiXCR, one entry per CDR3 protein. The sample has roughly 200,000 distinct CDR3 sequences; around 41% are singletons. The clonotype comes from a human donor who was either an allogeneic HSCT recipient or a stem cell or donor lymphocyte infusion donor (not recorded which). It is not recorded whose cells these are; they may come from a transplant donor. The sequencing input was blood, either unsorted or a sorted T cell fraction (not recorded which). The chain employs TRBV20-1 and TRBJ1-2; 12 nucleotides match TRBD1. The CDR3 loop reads CSATLGQGAYGYTF. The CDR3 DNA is TGCAGTGCCACCCTGGGACAGGGGGCTTATGGCTACACCTTC.